These 21 T cell receptor beta chains share one sample of origin, sequenced in a study of identifying expanded T cells in peripheral blood. Using immunoSEQ multiplex PCR, the repertoire was profiled, and TCRdb retains in-frame clones only, with some absent. The sample yields about 130,000 clones, about 88% seen once. Sequenced: blood. These receptors originate from a person between 18 and 75 years old in good health.

The J gene is TRBJ2-3, the V gene TRBV7-9; D possibly matches TRBD1 or TRBD2 (6 bases each). The CDR3 covers 15 residues. The V and J ends lost 6 bases and 2 bases respectively, with 15 bases between them. Per the germline V gene, CDR1 is SEHNR and CDR2 is FQNEAQ (reference sequence). This CDR3 reads CASSLDGGPTDTQYF. The CDR3 DNA is TGTGCCAGCAGTCTTGACGGGGGCCCCACAGATACGCAGTATTTT.

The chain links TRBV27 to TRBJ2-5; D possibly uses TRBD1 or TRBD2 (7 bases each). CDR1 MNHEY and CDR2 SMNVEV come from the germline V gene (reference sequence). The germline V and J ends were trimmed by 4 bases and 5 bases, with 17 bases remaining between them. The CDR3 extends over 15 amino acids. CDR3 bases: TGTGCCAGCAGTTCCCGGGGGGCAGGGGGGGAGACCCAGTACTTC. It is translated as CASSSRGAGGETQYF.

This clone appeared a single time. The chain recombines TRBV9 with TRBJ2-7; 7 nucleotides agree with TRBD1. This CDR3 region has 12 residues. Germline values: CDR1 SGDLS, CDR2 YYNGEE. V gave up 10 bases and J gave up 3 bases; unmatched junction bases: 7. The CDR3 DNA follows: TGTGCCTGTAGGGACAGCCTCTACGAGCAGTACTTC. It codes for CACRDSLYEQYF.

The V and J genes are TRBV27 and TRBJ2-3, with 10 bases identical to TRBD2. CDR3 length equals 17 residues. Germline loops: CDR1 MNHEY, CDR2 SMNVEV (reference sequence). J gave up 8 bases and V 2 bases, and 13 bases lay outside the gene matches. The CDR3 bases are TGTGCCAGCAGTTTAAAGGTCCTAGCGGGAGTACAGGGTACGCAGTATTTT. This gives the protein CASSLKVLAGVQGTQYF.

The rearrangement links TRBV5-1 to TRBJ2-7; D unclear. Trimming left V 4 bases short and J 3 bases short, with 11 bases between. CDR1 is SGHRS, CDR2 YFSETQ, per germline. The CDR3 is 13 residues long. CDR3 amino acids: CASSGDGYYEQYF. CDR3 nucleotides: TGCGCCAGCAGCGGCGACGGGTACTACGAGCAGTACTTC.

The chain couples TRBV11-2 to TRBJ2-5, with unresolved D. V shed 4 bases and J shed 5 bases, with 8 bases lying between them. This CDR3 comprises 12 residues. Germline V gene data show CDR1 as SGHAT and CDR2 as FQNNGV. The CDR3 DNA sequence: TGTGCCAGCAGCTCGAGACTGGAGACCCAGTACTTC. Its protein is CASSSRLETQYF.

The rearrangement uses TRBV4-2 and TRBJ2-7; weak D call: TRBD1 (5 bases). Germline CDR1 reads LGHNA; CDR2 reads YNFKEQ. Trimming removed 0 bases at V and 2 bases at J, with 8 bases between. The CDR3 extends over 14 amino acids. CDR3 DNA: TGTGCCAGCAGCCAAGAGGACAACCCCTACGAGCAGTACTTC. Amino acid sequence: CASSQEDNPYEQYF.

The chain links TRBV2 to TRBJ2-3, with 7 bases fitting TRBD2. CDR1 SNHLY and CDR2 FYNNEI come from the germline V gene. This CDR3 has 15 amino acids. V lost 0 bases, J lost 1 base, and 1 base stayed unmatched. CDR3 coding DNA: TGTGCCAGCAGTGAAGCTCGGGGGGGCACAGATACGCAGTATTTT. This gives the protein CASSEARGGTDTQYF.

The chain joins TRBV7-2 to TRBJ2-6, with D hard to call. Trimming took 5 bases from V and 2 from J, leaving 13 bases between them. In germline, CDR1 is SGHTA, CDR2 FQGNSA. This CDR3 has 16 amino acids. The CDR3 coding sequence is TGTGCCAGCAGCGTCAGCCGAGACCCTGGGGCCAACGTCCTGACTTTC. This codes for CASSVSRDPGANVLTF.

The CDR3 region has the DNA TGTGCCAGCAGTCCGTTTCCAGCATTGGCCGGGGAGCTGTTTTTT. As protein: CASSPFPALAGELFF. The chain is built from TRBV6-5 and TRBJ2-2; D is ambiguous. This CDR3 is 15 amino acids long. Germline assignment: CDR1 MNHEY and CDR2 SVGAGI. The V end lost 5 bases, the J end lost 6 bases, and 16 bases lay between the germline ends.

V usage is TRBV11-1 and J usage is TRBJ2-7; D gene ambiguous. The germline V and J ends were trimmed by 2 bases and 7 bases, with 9 bases remaining between them. The CDR3 has 12 amino acids. Looked up from germline, CDR1 is SGHAT and CDR2 is FQDESV (reference sequence). The CDR3 DNA reads TGTGCCAGCAGCTTATTTTCGAGGGAGCAGTACTTC. It encodes CASSLFSREQYF. Using reference TRBV11-1 and TRBJ2-7 for the parts outside the CDR3, the full variable domain is EAEVAQSPRYKITEKSQAVAFWCDPISGHATLYWYRQILGQGPELLVQFQDESVVDDSQLPKDRFSAERLKGVDSTLKIQPAELGDSAMYLCASSLFSREQYFGPGTRLTVT.

The chain has TRBV5-1 and TRBJ1-1, with a tentative D call TRBD1 (6 bases). The germline V and J ends were trimmed by 3 bases and 4 bases, with 13 bases remaining between them. The CDR3 spans 14 residues. In germline, CDR1 is SGHRS, CDR2 YFSETQ. The CDR3 sequence: CASSSLGRGTEAFF. The CDR3 coding sequence is TGCGCCAGCAGCTCACTCGGCAGGGGCACTGAAGCTTTCTTT.

The chain recombines TRBV4-2 with TRBJ2-1, with 15 positions matching TRBD2. J was trimmed by 2 bases and V by 4 bases; bases with no gene match: 15. Looked up from germline, CDR1 is LGHNA and CDR2 is YNFKEQ. The CDR3 covers 21 residues. CDR3 in amino acids: CASSPGLGLAGGHPAYNEQFF. DNA of the CDR3: TGTGCCAGCAGCCCGGGATTGGGACTAGCGGGAGGCCATCCTGCCTACAATGAGCAGTTCTTC.

The chain links TRBV6-6 to TRBJ1-4; tentatively, D is TRBD1 (6 bases). The CDR3 length is 14 residues. Between the trimmed V and J ends, which lost 5 bases and 7 bases, there was a span of 14 bases. Germline loops: CDR1 MNHNY, CDR2 SVGAGI (reference sequence). CDR3 in DNA: TGTGCCAGCAGTCAACAGGGCTTTGGTGAAAAACTGTTTTTT. The encoded protein is CASSQQGFGEKLFF.

The chain employs TRBV2 and TRBJ1-4, with 9 positions matching TRBD1. Germline trimming cut 6 bases from V and 1 base from J; bases unmatched to any gene: 6. CDR1 and CDR2 from the germline V gene are SNHLY and FYNNEI. The CDR3 length is 16 residues. The CDR3 is CASRDTGGRTNEKLFF. The CDR3 nucleotides read TGTGCCAGCAGAGACACAGGGGGCAGAACTAATGAAAAACTGTTTTTT.

The V call is TRBV5-1, the J call TRBJ1-5; D not resolved. Germline V gene sequence: CDR1 SGHRS, CDR2 YFSETQ. The CDR3 runs 14 residues. V dropped 2 bases and J dropped 1 base, with 7 bases sitting between them. This CDR3 is CASSFDGSNQPQHF. In DNA form, the CDR3 reads TGCGCCAGCAGCTTTGACGGGAGCAATCAGCCCCAGCATTTT.

This chain joins TRBV25-1 and TRBJ1-6; D gene ambiguous. Trimming pared 3 bases from V and 4 bases from J, leaving 7 bases between. This CDR3 region has 14 residues. CDR1 MGHDK and CDR2 SYGVNS come from the germline V gene. CDR3 region: CASSDMGYNSPLHF. CDR3 nucleotides: TGTGCCAGCAGTGACATGGGGTATAATTCACCCCTCCACTTT.

The chain combines TRBV5-4 with TRBJ2-7; 9 bases map to TRBD2. The CDR3 covers 13 residues. V shed 8 bases, J shed 2 bases, and the junction held 5 bases outside the gene matches. Looked up from germline, CDR1 is SGHNT and CDR2 is YYREEE (reference sequence). CDR3 DNA: TGTGCCAGTAAGCAGCGGGAGGCCTACGAGCAGTACTTC. This codes for CASKQREAYEQYF.

This clone is labeled medium-sized. The chain carries TRBV6-1 and TRBJ1-2; D is ambiguous. Looked up from germline, CDR1 is MNHNS and CDR2 is SASEGT. Trimming cost V 2 bases and J 4 bases, with 5 bases left between them. This CDR3 has 12 residues. The CDR3 region has the DNA TGTGCCAGCAGTGAAAAGGGCTATGGCTACACCTTC. It codes for CASSEKGYGYTF.

This clone appeared once. The CDR3 DNA reads TGCGCCAGCAGCTCACAGGGGGAAGGGGAGACCCAGTACTTC. This codes for CASSSQGEGETQYF. V gene TRBV5-1 combines with J gene TRBJ2-5; 8 bases agree with TRBD1. This CDR3 is 14 amino acids long. V lost 3 bases to trimming and J lost 5 bases; unmatched junction nucleotides: 6. Germline V gene data show CDR1 as SGHRS and CDR2 as YFSETQ. Complete variable domain (other parts from reference TRBV5-1 and TRBJ2-5): KAGVTQTPRYLIKTRGQQVTLSCSPISGHRSVSWYQQTPGQGLQFLFEYFSETQRNKGNFPGRFSGRQFSNSRSEMNVSTLELGDSALYLCASSSQGEGETQYFGPGTRLLVL.

The chain is built from TRBV6-4 and TRBJ2-4; either TRBD1 or TRBD2 may supply D (5 bases each). The CDR3 is made up of 13 amino acids. Germline V gene sequence: CDR1 MRHNA, CDR2 SNTAGT. V was shortened by 3 bases and J by 8 bases, with 11 bases between the two germline ends. Here the CDR3 reads CASSEDLGDIQYF. The DNA of the CDR3 is TGTGCCAGCAGTGAGGATTTGGGGGACATTCAGTACTTC.